Below are 16 T cell receptor beta chains sequenced from a single sample in a study of graft-versus-host responses after intestinal transplantation. Measured with immunoSEQ multiplex PCR; TCRdb has only the in-frame clones, and not every one. The sample has around 96,000 clones; 80% to 95% are singletons. Sequencing was performed on PBMCs, taken about 460 days after intestinal transplant. These receptors all stem from a human patient who received an intestinal transplant, so some T cells may come from the graft donor.

Here the CDR3 reads CASSLSGRVWYEQYF. CDR3 nucleotides: TGTGCCAGCAGTTTATCGGGCAGGGTTTGGTACGAGCAGTACTTC. The chain uses TRBV27 and TRBJ2-5; a weak D match, TRBD1 (5 bases). The DNA matches TRBJ2-7 better at its end, which makes the J call doubtful. The CDR3 contains 15 residues. CDR1 and CDR2 from the germline V gene are MNHEY and SMNVEV (reference sequence).

The chain recombines TRBV6-5 with TRBJ1-2; a weak D match, TRBD1 (5 bases). The CDR3 is made up of 14 amino acids. The V gene lost 2 bases and the J gene lost 1 base, with 8 bases spanning the gap. Germline loops: CDR1 MNHEY, CDR2 SVGAGI. The CDR3 protein is CASSYQGFNYGYTF. The CDR3 DNA sequence: TGTGCCAGCAGTTACCAGGGTTTTAACTATGGCTACACCTTC.

This clone is judged medium-sized. The J gene is TRBJ1-5, the V gene TRBV7-9, with D uncertain. The CDR3 sequence is 12 residues long. CDR1 is SEHNR, CDR2 FQNEAQ, per germline (reference sequence). The V end lost 2 bases, the J end lost 4 bases, and 3 bases lay between the germline ends. CDR3 sequence (DNA): TGTGCCAGCAGCTTATTGAATCAGCCCCAGCATTTT. Protein sequence: CASSLLNQPQHF.

The genes are TRBV10-2 and TRBJ2-1, with TRBD2 identical over 9 bases. CDR1 WSHSY and CDR2 SAAADI come from the germline V gene. CDR3 length equals 15 residues. V lost 7 bases and J lost 2; bases outside the gene matches: 6. The CDR3 DNA reads TGCGCCAGCAAGCGGACTAGCGAGCCCTACAATGAGCAGTTCTTC. Protein: CASKRTSEPYNEQFF.

The V gene is TRBV29-1, the J gene TRBJ2-1, with 8 bases aligning to TRBD2. Germline V gene lookup returns CDR1 SQVTM and CDR2 ANQGSEA. Unmatched junction bases numbered 6, after V lost 3 bases and J lost 8 bases. The CDR3 consists of 13 residues. The CDR3 DNA reads as TGCAGCGTTGACAGCGGGGGTTTGGATGAGCAGTTCTTC. Amino acids: CSVDSGGLDEQFF.

V is TRBV19 and J is TRBJ2-1; 8 nucleotides align to TRBD2. This CDR3 contains 18 residues. The V segment lost 4 bases and the J segment 7 bases; nucleotides outside the gene matches: 18. Germline CDR1 is LNHDA and CDR2 is SQIVND (reference sequence). This CDR3 is CASSKAPVGAGGRNEQFF. CDR3 DNA: TGTGCCAGTAGTAAGGCCCCCGTTGGGGCGGGGGGTCGAAATGAGCAGTTCTTC.

The chain recombines TRBV4-1 with TRBJ1-1; possibly TRBD1 for D (6 bases). The germline V gene has CDR1 MGHRA and CDR2 YSYEKL. The CDR3 sequence is 15 residues long. V was trimmed by 0 bases and J by 4 bases, leaving 12 bases between them. CDR3 sequence: CASSQDPEGGTEAFF. The DNA for the CDR3 is TGCGCCAGCAGCCAAGATCCCGAAGGGGGCACTGAAGCTTTCTTT.

This chain connects TRBV6-5 to TRBJ1-1, with TRBD1 matching over 8 bases. Germline values: CDR1 MNHEY, CDR2 SVGAGI. CDR3 length: 14 amino acids. The V segment lost 7 bases and the J segment 4 bases; nucleotides outside the gene matches: 8. The CDR3 bases are TGTGCCAGCACCCTAGACAGGGGAAGCACTGAAGCTTTCTTT. This gives the protein CASTLDRGSTEAFF.

This sequence joins TRBV6-5 and TRBJ1-5; possible D gene TRBD1, 5 bases. Germline loops: CDR1 MNHEY, CDR2 SVGAGI. This CDR3 is built from 13 residues. The V end was cut by 7 bases, the J end by 1 base, with 8 bases between. CDR3 protein: CASTGGSNQPQHF. CDR3 nucleotide sequence: TGTGCCAGCACTGGGGGGAGCAATCAGCCCCAGCATTTT.

Here the CDR3 DNA reads TGTGCCAGCCCCTCCGGGGACAGAAATTCACCCCTCCACTTT. Protein sequence: CASPSGDRNSPLHF. This chain connects TRBV2 to TRBJ1-6, with 7 bases that match TRBD1. The CDR3 covers 14 residues. V dropped 8 bases and J dropped 7; count of bases not matched to a gene: 8. Per germline, CDR1 SNHLY and CDR2 FYNNEI. Based on the CDR3 plus reference TRBV2 and TRBJ1-6, the full variable domain is EPEVTQTPSHQVTQMGQEVILRCVPISNHLYFYWYRQILGQKVEFLVSFYNNEISEKSEIFDDQFSVERPDGSNFTLKIRSTKLEDSAMYFCASPSGDRNSPLHFGNGTRLTVT.

This CDR3 is CASSVTGGVGYTF. For the CDR3, the DNA is TGTGCCAGCAGCGTGACAGGGGGCGTTGGCTACACCTTC. This chain connects TRBV9 to TRBJ1-2, with 10 bases that match TRBD1. This CDR3 spans 13 amino acids. CDR1 SGDLS and CDR2 YYNGEE come from the germline V gene. V lost 2 bases to trimming and J lost 7 bases; unmatched junction nucleotides: 2.

This chain connects TRBV5-1 to TRBJ1-1, with a weak D call TRBD1 (6 bases). From germline, CDR1 is SGHRS and CDR2 YFSETQ. The CDR3 sequence is 13 residues long. V lost 4 bases, J lost 5 bases, and 12 bases lay in between. This chain's CDR3 is CASSLGGRTEAFF. The CDR3 bases are TGCGCCAGCAGCCTAGGGGGTAGGACTGAAGCTTTCTTT. Full variable domain (rest looked up from reference TRBV5-1 and TRBJ1-1): KAGVTQTPRYLIKTRGQQVTLSCSPISGHRSVSWYQQTPGQGLQFLFEYFSETQRNKGNFPGRFSGRQFSNSRSEMNVSTLELGDSALYLCASSLGGRTEAFFGQGTRLTVV.

This chain links TRBV11-1 with TRBJ1-1, with 7 nucleotides matching TRBD1. Trimming cost V 2 bases and J 1 base; bases outside gene matches: 4. CDR3 length equals 15 residues. CDR1 and CDR2 from the germline V gene are SGHAT and FQDESV (reference sequence). The CDR3 spells CASSLRGQTNTEAFF. The CDR3 DNA reads as TGTGCCAGCAGCTTACGGGGACAGACGAACACTGAAGCTTTCTTT.

The V and J genes are TRBV6-5 and TRBJ2-7; D gene unclear. The CDR3 is made up of 13 amino acids. V was cut by 0 bases and J by 11 bases, with 14 bases left in between. Germline V gene sequence: CDR1 MNHEY, CDR2 SVGAGI. The CDR3 DNA reads TGTGCCAGCAGTTACTCGAATGGGGTTCGGGAGTACTTC. Its translation is CASSYSNGVREYF.

The chain carries TRBV7-2 and TRBJ1-5, with D uncertain. CDR1 is SGHTA and CDR2 is FQGNSA in the germline V gene. The CDR3 length is 13 residues. Trimming took off 8 bases at V and 5 bases at J, with 13 bases between the two ends. CDR3 coding DNA: TGTGCCAGCGCATTTCGCCTAGATCAGCCCCAGCATTTT. It codes for CASAFRLDQPQHF.

The chain links TRBV19 to TRBJ1-2; D ambiguous. CDR3 length equals 13 residues. Germline values: CDR1 LNHDA, CDR2 SQIVND (reference sequence). V lost 2 bases and J lost 3, with 7 bases in between. The CDR3 nucleotides read TGTGCCAGTAGTATAAACGGCCACTATGGCTACACCTTC. Amino acids: CASSINGHYGYTF. The variable domain in full, with the rest retrieved from reference TRBV19 and TRBJ1-2, is DGGITQSPKYLFRKEGQNVTLSCEQNLNHDAMYWYRQDPGQGLRLIYYSQIVNDFQKGDIAEGYSVSREKKESFPLTVTSAQKNPTAFYLCASSINGHYGYTFGSGTRLTVV.